This T cell receptor beta chain was retrieved from a study of metastatic and nonmetastatic thyroid tumors. TCRdb re-clonotyped the PCR reads through MiXCR. Of about 7,700 clones in the sample, less than 35% were seen once. This clone was seen repeatedly, ten times or more. Each patient came to thyroid surgery without any prior treatment (of any kind). V gave up 1 base and J gave up 4 bases; unmatched junction bases: 5. CDR3 length: 16 residues. The germline V gene has CDR1 SGHTA and CDR2 FQGNSA. The J gene is TRBJ2-1, the V gene TRBV7-2, with TRBD2 identical over 9 bases. The TCR comes from a female donor with papillary thyroid cancer or a benign thyroid nodule (not recorded which). Some clones in this sample may be carry-over from other donors' samples. The sequencing input was tumor tissue. Written as DNA, the CDR3 is TGTGCCAGCAGCTTAGTTGGGACTAGCAATTACAATGAGCAGTTCTTC. Translation gives CASSLVGTSNYNEQFF.